This T cell receptor (beta chain) is from a study of T cell responses to AZD1222 COVID-19 vaccine. About the study: Second doses at about 4 or about 12 weeks were pooled.

Germline V gives CDR1 KGHDR, CDR2 SFDVKD. CDR3 length: 16 amino acids. Trimming cost V 2 bases and J 4 bases, with 16 bases left between them. Overall study results and limits: Clonal diversity was possibly underestimated; the donors were predominantly white British and more often female.

The repertoire was sequenced with immunoSEQ multiplex PCR; TCRdb's copy has only in-frame clones and lacks some. The top ten clones hold more than 15% of a sample with about 100,000 clones, 84% of them seen once. Details on this clone: Its antigen remains unidentified.

The chain carries TRBV24-1 and TRBJ2-5; D might be TRBD1 (5 bases). This sequence was found in an adult in good health. The input for sequencing was peripheral blood, taken on day 0 of AZD1222 vaccination. The CDR3 sequence is CATSDSDRNPGETQYF. CDR3 sequence (DNA): TGTGCCACCAGTGATTCAGACAGAAATCCTGGAGAGACCCAGTACTTC.